This entry is about one T cell receptor (beta chain). TCRdb re-called the PCR reads through MiXCR, storing one row per CDR3 protein. This sample carries about 320,000 distinct CDR3 sequences, roughly 24% of them seen once, and the ten largest clones take around 0.74%. These data belong to a study of molecular identifiers for immune sequencing clone quantification. Germline V gene data show CDR1 as MRHNA and CDR2 as SNTAGT. V lost 4 bases and J lost 1, with 12 bases in between. CDR3 length: 15 amino acids. From roughly 20,000 to 1,000,000 sorted cells, naive CD8 libraries were generated with 10%, 30% or 50% RNA.

Material: naive CD8+ T cells from blood, with Jurkat cell RNA spiked in. Subset specified: FACS-sorted CD8+CD4-CCR7+CD45RA+ naive T cells. The V gene is TRBV6-4, the J gene TRBJ2-3; possibly TRBD2 for D (7 bases). The sequence was obtained from a human donor in good health. Some libraries in this study had Jurkat cell RNA spiked in. The CDR3 nucleotides read TGTGCCAGCAGTGGAGGGGGGGGCGGCACAGATACGCAGTATTTT. It encodes CASSGGGGGTDTQYF.